These 16 T cell receptor beta chains were all obtained from the same sample, sequenced in a study of T cells after yellow fever vaccination. TCRdb processed the 5' RACE reads anew with MiXCR; each CDR3 protein has one entry. The sample contains 450,000 to 650,000 distinct CDR3 sequences, less than 15% of which appear only once. This specimen was PBMCs, taken on the day of the yellow fever booster vaccination. The receptors shown here come from a young man who received the YFV17D yellow fever vaccine.

The sample holds a few counts of this clonotype. The chain links TRBV20-1 to TRBJ2-1; 7 nucleotides agree with TRBD2. The CDR3 contains 14 residues. The J segment lost 4 bases and the V segment lost 3 bases, leaving 6 bases of the junction unmatched. Per germline, CDR1 DFQATT and CDR2 SNEGSKA (reference sequence). The CDR3 loop reads CSASLAVEYNEQFF. The CDR3 DNA is TGCAGTGCTAGTCTAGCGGTAGAGTACAATGAGCAGTTCTTC.

This clonotype was detected a few times. The chain is built from TRBV3-1 and TRBJ2-7; 8 bases line up with TRBD2. This CDR3 region has 13 residues. Germline CDR1 is LGHDT and CDR2 is YNNKEL (reference sequence). The junction had 8 bases not matched to a gene; V was cut back by 7 bases and J by 6 bases. The CDR3 loop reads CASMHGRACEQYF. The CDR3 nucleotides are TGTGCCAGCATGCACGGGAGGGCCTGCGAGCAGTACTTC.

The sample holds a few counts of this clonotype. This chain joins TRBV5-4 and TRBJ2-7; 8 bases align to TRBD2. Germline assignment: CDR1 SGHNT and CDR2 YYREEE (reference sequence). With V trimmed by 0 bases and J by 4 bases, 3 bases remained unmatched. The CDR3 spans 14 residues. The CDR3 spells CASSLGGTRYEQYF. The CDR3 region has the DNA TGTGCCAGCAGCTTGGGTGGGACTAGGTACGAGCAGTACTTC.

This chain uses TRBV3-1 with TRBJ2-2; 11 bases fit TRBD2. CDR3 length: 16 residues. V shed 4 bases and J 7 bases; nucleotides not matched to a gene: 8. In germline, CDR1 is LGHDT, CDR2 YNNKEL (reference sequence). In DNA form, the CDR3 reads TGTGCCAGCAGCCCACCCGCCGGGACTAGCGGCGGGGAGCTGTTTTTT. This gives the protein CASSPPAGTSGGELFF.

This clonotype was counted a few times. This chain joins TRBV7-2 and TRBJ2-7; perhaps TRBD2 as D (5 bases). Per germline, CDR1 SGHTA and CDR2 FQGNSA. The CDR3 is 13 residues long. V dropped 5 bases and J dropped 2 bases, with 10 bases sitting between them. The CDR3: CASSKERAYEQYF. For the CDR3, the DNA is TGTGCCAGCAGCAAAGAGAGGGCCTACGAGCAGTACTTC.

This clonotype appeared a few times. The chain recombines TRBV6-5 with TRBJ2-6; the D is unclear. The V and J ends lost 0 bases and 0 bases respectively, with 12 bases between them. The CDR3 has 18 residues. Germline V lookup: CDR1 MNHEY, CDR2 SVGAGI. The CDR3 sequence is CASSYSRRKSSGANVLTF. CDR3 coding DNA: TGTGCCAGCAGTTACTCCCGGCGGAAGAGCTCTGGGGCCAACGTCCTGACTTTC.

As DNA, the CDR3 is TGTGCCAGCAGTGTCCCGGGCGGGGCGGCCCAGTACTTC. Translating it yields CASSVPGGAAQYF. This chain uses TRBV2 with TRBJ2-5, with a tentative D call TRBD2 (6 bases). The CDR3 runs 13 residues. Looked up from germline, CDR1 is SNHLY and CDR2 is FYNNEI. The V gene lost 4 bases and the J gene lost 9 bases, with 15 bases spanning the gap.

The genes are TRBV6-2 or TRBV6-3 and TRBJ2-3; tentatively, D is TRBD1 or TRBD2 (5 bases each). This CDR3 contains 15 residues. Germline V gives CDR1 MNHEY, CDR2 SVGEGT. The V end was cut by 7 bases, the J end by 12 bases, with 26 bases between. As DNA, the CDR3 is TGTGCCAGCAAGGTGGGGCTTTCCTCCTTTGGGAGACAGTATTTT. Amino acids: CASKVGLSSFGRQYF.

The table lists this clonotype with a few counts. The J gene is TRBJ2-1, the V gene TRBV14; D uncertain. Germline-derived CDR1 and CDR2 are SGHDN and FVKESK. The length of the CDR3 is 17 residues. Trimming cost V 1 base and J 6 bases, with 19 bases left between them. CDR3 sequence: CASSQGLTRVRANEQFF. CDR3 DNA: TGTGCCAGCAGCCAAGGGCTCACCAGAGTAAGAGCCAATGAGCAGTTCTTC. The full variable domain, its missing parts supplied by reference TRBV14 and TRBJ2-1, is EAGVTQFPSHSVIEKGQTVTLRCDPISGHDNLYWYRRVMGKEIKFLLHFVKESKQDESGMPNNRFLAERTGGTYSTLKVQPAELEDSGVYFCASSQGLTRVRANEQFFGPGTRLTVL.

This clonotype has ten or more counts. The V call is TRBV2, the J call TRBJ2-3, with 7 bases fitting TRBD1. The CDR3 covers 14 residues. Germline V gene lookup returns CDR1 SNHLY and CDR2 FYNNEI. With V trimmed by 6 bases and J by 3 bases, 6 bases remained unmatched. CDR3 DNA sequence: TGTGCCAGCAGGACAGGGATTTGGACAGATACGCAGTATTTT. Translation: CASRTGIWTDTQYF.

This clonotype came up a few times. This chain connects TRBV7-6 to TRBJ2-1; 10 bases align to TRBD2. From germline, CDR1 is SGHVS and CDR2 FNYEAQ. Trimming at V came to 5 bases and at J to 4 bases, leaving 23 bases not matched to a gene. The CDR3 loop spans 21 amino acids. CDR3 amino acids: CASSPRAPGLAPEPIYNEQFF. DNA of the CDR3: TGTGCCAGCAGCCCTAGGGCCCCGGGACTAGCGCCCGAGCCCATATACAATGAGCAGTTCTTC.

The sample holds a few counts of this clonotype. The V gene is TRBV7-2, the J gene TRBJ1-4, with TRBD1 as a possible D gene (6 bases). V was pared by 1 base and J by 8 bases, with 14 bases between. Per germline, CDR1 SGHTA and CDR2 FQGNSA. This CDR3 has 15 residues. Here the CDR3 reads CASSLGRDNREKLFF. The CDR3 coding sequence is TGTGCCAGCAGCTTAGGGCGGGACAACAGAGAAAAACTGTTTTTT.

V is TRBV29-1 and J is TRBJ2-3; 9 bases are shared with TRBD2. The J segment lost 0 bases and the V segment lost 2 bases, leaving 18 bases of the junction unmatched. The CDR3 covers 20 residues. Germline CDR1 is SQVTM and CDR2 is ANQGSEA. This CDR3 is CSVERLFSSGTSSSTDTQYF. In nucleotides, the CDR3 is TGCAGCGTTGAAAGGCTGTTTTCTAGCGGGACTTCTTCTAGCACAGATACGCAGTATTTT.

This clonotype was detected only a few times. The chain is built from TRBV20-1 and TRBJ2-4, with 12 bases lining up with TRBD2. Germline CDR1 and CDR2: DFQATT and SNEGSKA (reference sequence). Unmatched junction bases numbered 11, after V lost 3 bases and J lost 8 bases. The CDR3 consists of 16 residues. CDR3 DNA sequence: TGCAGTGCTAGTCAACTACTAGCGGGAGGATCTTACATTCAGTACTTC. This codes for CSASQLLAGGSYIQYF.

This chain connects TRBV20-1 to TRBJ2-7; 9 bases are shared with TRBD2. CDR1 DFQATT and CDR2 SNEGSKA come from the germline V gene (reference sequence). CDR3 size: 14 residues. Unmatched junction bases numbered 7, after V lost 5 bases and J lost 2 bases. CDR3 DNA: TGCAGTGCTCCCAGCGGGAGGCCACCCTACGAGCAGTACTTC. Protein: CSAPSGRPPYEQYF.

This clonotype was recorded a few times. This rearrangement joins TRBV24-1 to TRBJ2-1; the match to TRBD2 covers 11 bases. CDR1 and CDR2 from the germline V gene are KGHDR and SFDVKD. V shed 4 bases and J 4 bases; nucleotides not matched to a gene: 2. The CDR3 contains 15 residues. The DNA of the CDR3 is TGTGCCACCAGTGACCCTAGCGGGAGGTACAATGAGCAGTTCTTC. It encodes CATSDPSGRYNEQFF.